Following are 17 T cell receptor beta chains from one sample sequenced in a study of cytomegalovirus exposure and HLA in healthy donors. Both 60 Vbeta primers and 13 Jbeta primers went into the PCR. Produced via immunoSEQ multiplex PCR; TCRdb's table is partial and in-frame only. The table records under 200,000 clones, 65% to 85% of them present only once. The sample taken for sequencing was PBMCs. The receptors shown here come from a woman aged 45-65 years in good health and CMV-seropositive.

The V call is TRBV30, the J call TRBJ2-4; D is unresolved. Germline V lookup: CDR1 GTSNPN, CDR2 SVGIG (reference sequence). V was shortened by 1 base and J by 0 bases, with 13 bases between the two germline ends. The CDR3 totals 16 residues. Here the CDR3 reads CAWSAAASLAKNIQYF. Here the CDR3 DNA reads TGTGCCTGGAGTGCGGCGGCGAGTCTAGCCAAAAACATTCAGTACTTC.

The chain links TRBV5-6 to TRBJ1-1; 11 bases are a match to TRBD1. Germline values: CDR1 SGHDT, CDR2 YYEEEE. V lost 2 bases to trimming and J lost 5 bases; unmatched junction nucleotides: 2. The CDR3 covers 14 residues. The CDR3 DNA reads TGTGCCAGCAGCTTTGGACAGGGGGCGACTGAAGCTTTCTTT. It translates to CASSFGQGATEAFF.

This sequence joins TRBV7-2 and TRBJ1-6; D unresolved. Germline loops: CDR1 SGHTA, CDR2 FQGNSA. Trimming left V 4 bases short and J 6 bases short, with 16 bases between. The length of the CDR3 is 16 residues. The CDR3 protein is CASSSTFAPLNSPLHF. CDR3 DNA: TGTGCCAGCAGCTCCACCTTCGCGCCGCTTAATTCACCCCTCCACTTT.

This sequence joins TRBV7-2 and TRBJ2-7, with D hard to call. This CDR3 has 14 residues. The germline V gene has CDR1 SGHTA and CDR2 FQGNSA. V shed 0 bases and J shed 12 bases, with 18 bases lying between them. The CDR3 loop is CASSLATPRTGLYF. CDR3 in DNA: TGTGCCAGCAGCTTAGCGACCCCCCGTACGGGTCTGTACTTC. Together with reference TRBV7-2 and TRBJ2-7, the CDR3 gives the full variable domain: GAGVSQSPSNKVTEKGKDVELRCDPISGHTALYWYRQSLGQGLEFLIYFQGNSAPDKSGLPSDRFSAERTGGSVSTLTIQRTQQEDSAVYLCASSLATPRTGLYFGPGTRLTVT.

The chain recombines TRBV10-3 with TRBJ1-1; no reliable D call. V dropped 0 bases and J dropped 4 bases, with 15 bases sitting between them. This CDR3 spans 16 amino acids. Germline V gives CDR1 ENHRY, CDR2 SYGVKD. CDR3 coding DNA: TGTGCCATCAGTGAGTCGATGGGGAGGGTCGGCACTGAAGCTTTCTTT. Its translation is CAISESMGRVGTEAFF.

This clone appeared a few times. The V gene is TRBV4-2, the J gene TRBJ1-1, with 7 bases lining up with TRBD1. CDR1 LGHNA and CDR2 YNFKEQ come from the germline V gene. V trimming: 0 bases; J trimming: 4 bases; junction bases outside the gene matches: 5. The CDR3 spans 15 residues. The CDR3 nucleotides read TGTGCCAGCAGCCAAGATCTTAACAGGGGCACTGAAGCTTTCTTT. Amino acid sequence: CASSQDLNRGTEAFF.

The genes are TRBV28 and TRBJ2-7, with a weak D call TRBD1 (5 bases). The germline V gene encodes CDR1 MDHEN and CDR2 SYDVKM. V shed 7 bases and J shed 2 bases, with 15 bases lying between them. The CDR3 is 14 amino acids. In nucleotides, the CDR3 is TGTGCCAGCACAAAATCAGGGTCGGCCTACGAGCAGTACTTC. Encoded protein: CASTKSGSAYEQYF. Supplemented by reference TRBV28 and TRBJ2-7, the full variable domain reads DVKVTQSSRYLVKRTGEKVFLECVQDMDHENMFWYRQDPGLGLRLIYFSYDVKMKEKGDIPEGYSVSREKKERFSLILESASTNQTSMYLCASTKSGSAYEQYFGPGTRLTVT.

Turning to this clone: One end of the junction varies from germline; a read error may be responsible. The rearrangement joins TRBV4-3 to TRBJ1-6, with 7 bases lining up with TRBD1. Looked up from germline, CDR1 is LGHNA and CDR2 is YSLEER. CDR3 length: 17 amino acids. The CDR3 region is CASRQDAAQGINSPLHF. In nucleotides, the CDR3 is TGCGCCAGCAGGCAAGATGCTGCACAGGGGATTAATTCACCCCTCCACTTT.

V and J are TRBV10-3 and TRBJ2-1; 12 bases map to TRBD2. Germline V gives CDR1 ENHRY, CDR2 SYGVKD. The CDR3 runs to 14 residues. The V segment lost 6 bases and the J segment 9 bases; nucleotides outside the gene matches: 6. In DNA form, the CDR3 reads TGTGCCATCAGGACCCTAGCGGGAGGGGGTGAGCAGTTCTTC. The encoded protein is CAIRTLAGGGEQFF.

The rearrangement joins TRBV6-6 to TRBJ1-2; TRBD1 matches 9 bases. CDR3 length: 14 residues. In germline, CDR1 is MNHNY, CDR2 SVGAGI (reference sequence). V lost 5 bases, J lost 6 bases, and 7 bases stayed unmatched. The CDR3 region is CASSRGQGKDGYTF. The CDR3 DNA follows: TGTGCCAGCAGTAGGGGACAGGGCAAAGATGGCTACACCTTC.

The chain uses TRBV10-3 and TRBJ2-7, with D possibly being TRBD2 (6 bases). V gave up 0 bases and J gave up 4 bases, with 10 bases separating them. Per germline, CDR1 ENHRY and CDR2 SYGVKD. This CDR3 is 14 amino acids long. The DNA for the CDR3 is TGTGCCATCAGTGAGTCCGGACTACAATACGAGCAGTACTTC. It codes for CAISESGLQYEQYF.

In DNA form, the CDR3 reads TGTGCCACCAGCAGAGTTTTTCGGGCAGGGATCTATGGCTACACCTTC. It specifies CATSRVFRAGIYGYTF. The chain links TRBV15 to TRBJ1-2; a possible D gene is TRBD1 (5 bases). V lost 1 base to trimming and J lost 4 bases, with 16 bases between them. CDR3 length equals 16 residues. Germline lookup yields CDR1 LNHNV and CDR2 YYDKDF (reference sequence).

In this sample, this clone turned up once. V usage is TRBV7-3 and J usage is TRBJ1-3; D unresolved. There are 13 residues in the CDR3. V lost 0 bases, J lost 4 bases, and 4 bases lay in between. In germline, CDR1 is SGHTA, CDR2 FQGTGA. CDR3 amino acids: CASSLTRGNTIYF. Written as DNA, the CDR3 is TGTGCCAGCAGCTTAACCCGGGGAAACACCATATATTTT.

V and J are TRBV11-3 and TRBJ2-3; TRBD2 matches 8 bases. Trimming took 3 bases from V and 10 from J; bases not matched to a gene: 12. The germline CDR1 and CDR2 sequences are SGHNT and YENEEA. The CDR3 extends over 15 amino acids. In nucleotides, the CDR3 is TGTGCCAGCAGCTTTCTAGCGGGTGATGGCAGTGCGCAGTATTTT. This gives the protein CASSFLAGDGSAQYF.

This clone has at least ten counts. The chain recombines TRBV28 with TRBJ2-3; the match to TRBD1 covers 7 bases. The CDR3 has 13 residues. In germline, CDR1 is MDHEN, CDR2 SYDVKM. J gave up 2 bases and V 8 bases, and 4 bases lay outside the gene matches. Written as DNA, the CDR3 is TGTGCCAGCCAGGGACAGCTCACAGATACGCAGTATTTT. This translates into CASQGQLTDTQYF.

The rearrangement joins TRBV7-9 to TRBJ1-1, with D hard to call. Germline lookup yields CDR1 SEHNR and CDR2 FQNEAQ (reference sequence). This CDR3 is built from 14 residues. V gave up 3 bases and J gave up 4 bases, with 12 bases separating them. The CDR3 DNA follows: TGTGCCAGCAGCTTTGACGCCGGAGGCACTGAAGCTTTCTTT. Its translation is CASSFDAGGTEAFF.

In its sample, this clone was seen once. This rearrangement joins TRBV29-1 to TRBJ2-1; 9 bases are a match to TRBD1. The CDR3 is made up of 17 amino acids. In germline, CDR1 is SQVTM, CDR2 ANQGSEA. The V and J ends lost 0 bases and 9 bases, in that order; junction bases with no gene match: 15. CDR3 DNA sequence: TGCAGCGTTGAAGATCATAATTCTCCGACAGGGGGTATTGAGCAGTTCTTC. This encodes CSVEDHNSPTGGIEQFF.